The TCR beta chain described here comes from a study of OX40 agonist ivuxolimab in advanced cancers. The study in broad terms: Ivuxolimab was an agonistic, fully human IgG2 monoclonal antibody directed against OX40 (CD134), a costimulatory receptor. Patients were allowed to have had prior anti-PD-1, anti-PD-L1 or anti-CTLA-4 therapy, and around 40% of the dose-escalation patients had previously received checkpoint inhibitors. The paper describes the monotherapy dose-escalation part (N of about 55 patients) of the phase I trial of ivuxolimab. Of the approximately 50 dose-escalation patients, hepatocellular carcinoma was present in around 19, melanoma in approximately 15, renal cell carcinoma in 9 and head and neck cancer in 9. Peripheral TCRbeta sequencing was intended to test whether TCR sequence diversity was altered and clonal T-cell expansion was caused by ivuxolimab. Intravenous ivuxolimab was administered to patients every 2 weeks at six dose levels: 0.01, 0.1, 0.3, 1.5, 3 and 10 mg/kg. Partial responses occurred in three dose-escalation patients, of whom one had hepatocellular carcinoma and two had cutaneous melanoma. In the dose-escalation cohort, nearly 85% of patients were male, and the mean age was approximately 60 years with a range of roughly 20 to 80. Study-wide conclusions, independent of this receptor: At doses of 0.1 to 3.0 mg/kg, clonal expansion of both CD4+ and CD8+ T cells in blood was seen between baseline and week 6. After ivuxolimab, expanded clones were on average more numerous among CD8+ T cells than among CD4+ T cells. Which antigens the clonally expanded peripheral T cells were specific for was not determined. In the 0.1-3.0 mg/kg groups, partial responders were among the patients with the lowest normalized peripheral clonal expansion, particularly in CD8+ T cells. Low levels of normalized T-cell clonal expansion were also seen in some patients who did not respond.

Genomic DNA was extracted from sorted cells for sequencing of the TCRbeta CDR3 region. TCRbeta CDR3 regions were sequenced using the immunoSEQ Assay. The clones in this table, taken by TCRdb from immuneACCESS, are in-frame only. Not every clone is retained; where verified, under half of the shortfall comes from an unresolved V gene, and the cause of the rest is unknown. The sample table lists 40,000 to 50,000 clones, around 90% of them with a count of one. The top ten constitute around 0.6% of the sample. V loses 5 bases of germline sequence and J loses 4 bases, and the interval between the two ends is 18 bases. The CDR3 runs 16 residues from the cysteine to the phenylalanine. The CDR3 DNA has 48 bases and is translated from base 1. Looking up the germline V gene yields CDR1 SGHRS and CDR2 YFSETQ. The trial excluded patients who had a history of autoimmune disease or who were on systemic immunosuppression. In every dose cohort, peripheral blood was drawn for TCR sequencing at baseline, cycle 4 day 1, and cycle 7 day 1. Samples were obtained from an open-label, multicenter, first-in-human phase I dose-escalation trial of ivuxolimab. Adults with locally advanced or metastatic melanoma, renal cell carcinoma, hepatocellular carcinoma or head and neck squamous cell carcinoma were enrolled in the trial. Before TCR sequencing, CD4+ T cells and CD8+ T cells were sorted from peripheral blood as separate populations.

As for this clone: Its specific antigen is unknown. One base away there is no much larger clone; base qualities are not given.

Source: CD4+ or CD8+ T cells sorted from blood, taken in a trial of the OX40 agonist ivuxolimab. The origin of this receptor is an adult with an advanced solid tumor such as melanoma, head and neck, liver or kidney cancer. The chain employs TRBV5-1 and TRBJ2-2; perhaps TRBD1 is the D gene, with 6 bases matching. The DNA reads as follows: TGCGCCAGCAGACTCACGCAGGGGTCGCTCACCGGGGAGCTGTTTTTT. The translation is CASRLTQGSLTGELFF.